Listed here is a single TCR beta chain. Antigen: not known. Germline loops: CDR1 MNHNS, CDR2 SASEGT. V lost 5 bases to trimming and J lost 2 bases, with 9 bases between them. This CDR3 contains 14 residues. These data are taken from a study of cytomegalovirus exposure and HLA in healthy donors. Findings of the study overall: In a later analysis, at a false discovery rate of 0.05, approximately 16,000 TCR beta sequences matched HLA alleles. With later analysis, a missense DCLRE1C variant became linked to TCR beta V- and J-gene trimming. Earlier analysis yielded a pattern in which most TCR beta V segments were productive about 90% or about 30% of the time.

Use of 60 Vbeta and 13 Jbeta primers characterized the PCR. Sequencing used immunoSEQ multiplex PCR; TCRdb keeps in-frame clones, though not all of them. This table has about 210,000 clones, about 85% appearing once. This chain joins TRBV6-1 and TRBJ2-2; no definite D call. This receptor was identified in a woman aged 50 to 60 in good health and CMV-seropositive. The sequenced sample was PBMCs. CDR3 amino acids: CASSWIANTGELFF. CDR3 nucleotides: TGTGCCAGCAGTTGGATAGCTAACACCGGGGAGCTGTTTTTT.